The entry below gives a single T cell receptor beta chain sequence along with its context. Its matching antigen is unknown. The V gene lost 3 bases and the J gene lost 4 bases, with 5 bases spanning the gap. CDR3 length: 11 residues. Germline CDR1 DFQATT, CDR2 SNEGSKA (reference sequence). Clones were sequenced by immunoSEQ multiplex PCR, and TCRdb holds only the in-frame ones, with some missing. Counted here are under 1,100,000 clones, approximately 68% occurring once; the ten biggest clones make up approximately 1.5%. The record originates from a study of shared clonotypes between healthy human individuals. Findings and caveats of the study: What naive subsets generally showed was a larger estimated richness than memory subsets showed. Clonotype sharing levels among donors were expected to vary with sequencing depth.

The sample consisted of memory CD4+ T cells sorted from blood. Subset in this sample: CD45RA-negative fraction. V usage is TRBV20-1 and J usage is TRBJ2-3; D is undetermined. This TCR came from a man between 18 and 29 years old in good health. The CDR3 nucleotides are TGCAGTGCTAGTTTCGCAGATACGCAGTATTTT. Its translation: CSASFADTQYF.